Following are 9 T cell receptor beta chains from one sample sequenced in a study of shared clonotypes between healthy human individuals (dated by TCRdb to 2018 to 2020). Library prep was done by the immunoSEQ multiplex PCR assay. Held by TCRdb, this immuneACCESS table contains in-frame sequences only and omits some clones. Under half of the omission traces to an unresolved V gene where checked; the cause of the rest is unknown. The sample table records about 490,000 clones; about 79% of these occur just once. Approximately 13% of the sample goes to the ten largest clones. The sequenced sample consisted of PBMCs. The receptor set was obtained from a woman aged 40 to 55 in good health. Some clones in this sample may be carry-over from other donors' samples.

V gene TRBV18 combines with J gene TRBJ1-5, with 7 bases identical to TRBD1. This CDR3 contains 15 residues. The J segment lost 6 bases and the V segment lost 8 bases, leaving 13 bases of the junction unmatched. CDR1 and CDR2 from the germline V gene are KGHSH and LQKENI. CDR3 nucleotide sequence: TGTGCCAGCAGTGGGCAGACAGGGCATAGTCAGCCCCAGCATTTT. It encodes CASSGQTGHSQPQHF.

The V gene is TRBV28, the J gene TRBJ2-7; D ambiguous. The germline V and J ends were trimmed by 3 bases and 0 bases, with 12 bases remaining between them. The CDR3 loop spans 15 amino acids. CDR1 is MDHEN and CDR2 is SYDVKM in the germline V gene. CDR3 amino acids: CASSFASWSSYEQYF. The CDR3 coding sequence is TGTGCCAGCAGTTTCGCCAGTTGGAGCTCCTACGAGCAGTACTTC.

V gene TRBV5-6 combines with J gene TRBJ2-7; 9 bases agree with TRBD1. This CDR3 has 14 residues. Germline values: CDR1 SGHDT, CDR2 YYEEEE. V lost 4 bases and J lost 9; bases outside the gene matches: 11. This chain's CDR3 is CASSRGTGPVGQYF. Here the CDR3 DNA reads TGTGCCAGCAGCCGCGGGACAGGGCCCGTAGGGCAGTACTTC.

The count of this clone is one. Given a much more abundant clone one base away, this may be a read error. This sample includes further DNA sequences coding for the same CDR3. V and J are TRBV10-3 and TRBJ1-4, with 8 bases lining up with TRBD1. CDR3 length: 14 residues. Per germline, CDR1 ENHRY and CDR2 SYGVKD. CDR3 nucleotide sequence: TGTGCCGTCGGGACAGGTGTCACTAATGAAAAACTGTTCTTT. It specifies CAVGTGVTNEKLFF.

The CDR3 region has the DNA TGTGCCAGCAGTGAAGCGAGGGGGAGCTACACCTTC. It specifies CASSEARGSYTF. This chain joins TRBV2 and TRBJ1-2, with D possibly being TRBD1 (6 bases). Trimming stripped 0 bases from V and 9 bases from J, with 8 bases between. Germline CDR1 is SNHLY and CDR2 is FYNNEI. This CDR3 contains 12 residues.

This clone was counted a few times. This chain links TRBV27 with TRBJ1-5; D may be TRBD1 (5 bases). V was shortened by 6 bases and J by 2 bases, with 14 bases between the two germline ends. Germline CDR1 MNHEY, CDR2 SMNVEV (reference sequence). This CDR3 is 15 amino acids long. CDR3 loop: CASRLRGAGNQPQHF. As DNA, the CDR3 is TGTGCCAGCAGGCTGAGGGGTGCGGGCAATCAGCCCCAGCATTTT.

V and J are TRBV5-4 and TRBJ2-5; possibly TRBD1 for D (5 bases). V was cut by 2 bases and J by 4 bases, with 15 bases left in between. Germline V lookup: CDR1 SGHNT, CDR2 YYREEE (reference sequence). CDR3 length equals 15 residues. CDR3 loop: CASSLTPREGETQYF. The CDR3 nucleotides are TGTGCCAGCAGCTTAACCCCCAGGGAAGGAGAGACCCAGTACTTC.

This chain joins TRBV6-4 and TRBJ2-7, with D possibly being TRBD2 (5 bases). Trimming left V 2 bases short and J 2 bases short, with 16 bases between. The CDR3 covers 16 residues. CDR1 is MRHNA, CDR2 SNTAGT, per germline. The CDR3 bases are TGTGCCAGCAGTGACCCGGGATATCTGGTTGCCTACGAGCAGTACTTC. This encodes CASSDPGYLVAYEQYF.

The chain joins TRBV5-4 to TRBJ2-7; no reliable D call. Trimming pared 4 bases from V and 0 bases from J, leaving 11 bases between. The CDR3 runs to 14 residues. CDR1 and CDR2 from the germline V gene are SGHNT and YYREEE (reference sequence). This CDR3 reads CASSQDLSSYEQYF. For the CDR3, the DNA is TGTGCCAGCAGCCAAGATCTTAGCTCCTACGAGCAGTACTTC.